This T cell receptor (beta chain) was documented in a study of post-analysis software for immune sequencing data. General study results and limits: Among multiple sclerosis patients, normalized Chao1 diversity was significantly below that of controls. Roughly five TRBV segments were more frequent in patients than controls; TRBV5-6, TRBV5-1 and TRBV20-1 belonged to this group. The F measure placed samples prepared in the same batch into strongly shared clusters.

cDNA libraries of TCR beta carried unique molecular identifiers. TCRdb re-called the PCR reads through MiXCR, storing one row per CDR3 protein. The profile shows roughly 430,000 distinct CDR3 sequences, roughly 40% of them singletons. The CDR3 consists of 14 residues. Germline CDR1 reads SQVTM; CDR2 reads ANQGSEA. V gave up 8 bases and J gave up 0 bases; unmatched junction bases: 8. This clonotype showed up just a few times. Its antigen remains unknown. The rearrangement uses TRBV29-1 and TRBJ2-3; 7 positions match TRBD2. Sequenced input: blood. This TCR was recovered from a girl aged 2-10 years with multiple sclerosis. CDR3 DNA: TGCAGCTCCACCGGGACTACCAGCACAGATACGCAGTATTTT. It specifies CSSTGTTSTDTQYF.